These 2 T cell receptor beta chains were sequenced from one sample in a study of cytomegalovirus exposure and HLA in healthy donors (dated 2017 in TCRdb). Library prep was done by the immunoSEQ multiplex PCR assay. For the multiplex PCR, a mixture combining 60 forward primers for TCR Vbeta segments and 13 reverse primers for TCR Jbeta segments was used. As stored in TCRdb, this immuneACCESS dataset retains in-frame rearrangements with V and J assigned. A fraction of the clones does not appear; measured against another copy, unresolved V genes explain less than half of the discrepancy, and the remainder lacks a known reason. The table for this sample lists 100,000 to 120,000 clones; around 87% of them were counted only once. The ten biggest clones cover 1.5% to 2% of the sample. The specimen was PBMCs. The receptors were sampled from a man in his forties in good health and CMV-seronegative.

The rearrangement joins TRBV6-5 to TRBJ2-7, with D tentatively TRBD1 (5 bases). Germline CDR1 MNHEY, CDR2 SVGAGI. Deletions cut 5 bases from V and 3 bases from J, with 8 bases between. The CDR3 covers 12 residues. DNA for the CDR3: TGTGCCAGCAGTGACGACAGCTACGAGCAGTACTTC. Encoded protein: CASSDDSYEQYF.

In this sample, this clone turned up a few times. This chain connects TRBV2 to TRBJ1-3; D might be TRBD1 (5 bases). The V end lost 5 bases, the J end lost 2 bases, and 19 bases lay between the germline ends. CDR1 and CDR2 from the germline V gene are SNHLY and FYNNEI. The CDR3 is made up of 17 amino acids. In DNA, the CDR3 is TGTGCCAGCAGTTACATCGTGTTAGGGGTAGCTGGAAACACCATATATTTT. It specifies CASSYIVLGVAGNTIYF.